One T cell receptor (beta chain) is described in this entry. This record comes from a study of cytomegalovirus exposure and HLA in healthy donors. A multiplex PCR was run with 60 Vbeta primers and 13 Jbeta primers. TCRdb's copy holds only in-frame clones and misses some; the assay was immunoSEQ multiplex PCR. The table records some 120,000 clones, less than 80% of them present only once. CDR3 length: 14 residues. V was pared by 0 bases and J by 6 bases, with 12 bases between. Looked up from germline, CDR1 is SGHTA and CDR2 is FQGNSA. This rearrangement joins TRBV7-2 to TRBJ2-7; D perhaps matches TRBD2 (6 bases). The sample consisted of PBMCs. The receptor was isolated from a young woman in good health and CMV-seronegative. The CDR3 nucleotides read TGTGCCAGCAGCTTAGCGCTCGTGGGGGGCGAGCAGTACTTC. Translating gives CASSLALVGGEQYF.